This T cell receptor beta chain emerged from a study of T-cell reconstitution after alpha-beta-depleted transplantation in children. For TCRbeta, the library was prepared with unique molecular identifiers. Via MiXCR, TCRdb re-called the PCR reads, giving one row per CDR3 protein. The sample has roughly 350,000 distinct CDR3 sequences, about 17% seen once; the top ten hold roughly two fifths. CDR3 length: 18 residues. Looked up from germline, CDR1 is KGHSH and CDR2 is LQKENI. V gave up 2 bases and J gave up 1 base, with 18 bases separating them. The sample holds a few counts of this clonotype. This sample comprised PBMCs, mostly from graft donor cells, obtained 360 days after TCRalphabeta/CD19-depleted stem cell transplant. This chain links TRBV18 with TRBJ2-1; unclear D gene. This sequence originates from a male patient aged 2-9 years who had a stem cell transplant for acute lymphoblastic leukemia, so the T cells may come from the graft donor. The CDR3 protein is CASSPFVPTIDSYNEQFF. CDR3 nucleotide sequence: TGTGCCAGCTCACCATTTGTCCCTACGATCGATTCCTACAATGAGCAGTTCTTC. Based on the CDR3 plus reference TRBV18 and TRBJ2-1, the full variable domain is NAGVMQNPRHLVRRRGQEARLRCSPMKGHSHVYWYRQLPEEGLKFMVYLQKENIIDESGMPKERFSAEFPKEGPSILRIQQVVRGDSAAYFCASSPFVPTIDSYNEQFFGPGTRLTVL.